Listed below are T cell receptor beta chains from one sample, sequenced in a study of cytotoxic CD8 clonotypes in ibrutinib-treated CLL. Profiling relied on immunoSEQ multiplex PCR, and the TCRdb table lists in-frame clones only, not all of them. The sample carries a few hundred thousand clones, 70% recorded once. Here the sequenced sample was PBMCs, taken after 24 months of ibrutinib treatment. Source of these receptors: a human donor with chronic lymphocytic leukemia. CDR3s include the opening cysteine and the closing phenylalanine or tryptophan. A D gene is named only where the DNA matches it firmly.

len | j_gene | d_gene | v_gene | CDR3aa
15 | TRBJ1-3 | . | TRBV5-5 | CASSFGGSSGNTIYF
15 | TRBJ2-1 | . | TRBV9 | CASSGDVASYNEQFF
14 | TRBJ1-1 | . | TRBV30 | CAWSPTTGGGEAFF
14 | TRBJ1-2 | . | TRBV30 | CAWSVQGPNYGYTF
16 | TRBJ1-5 | TRBD1 | TRBV30 | CAWNQPGQGLDQPQHF
14 | TRBJ2-1 | . | TRBV11-1 | CASSPGTSTNEQFF
15 | TRBJ2-1 | . | TRBV7-3 | CASSLRLAGYNEQFF
12 | TRBJ2-2 | . | TRBV2 | CASREGDGELFF
17 | TRBJ2-3 | TRBD2 | TRBV27 | CASGSPLLAANTDTQYF
16 | TRBJ1-2 | . | TRBV19 | CASSGPLGRRSDGYTF
15 | TRBJ2-5 | TRBD2 | TRBV7-9 | CASSSAERERETQYF
16 | TRBJ2-5 | TRBD2 | TRBV7-2 | CASSSPRTSGRETQYF
15 | TRBJ1-2 | . | TRBV5-1 | CASSPDAVSGYGYTF
15 | TRBJ2-7 | TRBD1 | TRBV6-5 | CASRRLGQETYEQYF
13 | TRBJ2-5 | . | TRBV19 | CASTSQGGETQYF
13 | TRBJ2-3 | . | TRBV28 | CASSHNRADTQYF
14 | TRBJ1-2 | . | TRBV9 | CASSVDAEFYGYTF
17 | TRBJ2-6 | . | TRBV6-1 | CASSEGVGGSGANVLTF
13 | TRBJ1-2 | . | TRBV2 | CASSADTGTGYTF
14 | TRBJ2-7 | . | TRBV5-4 | CASSRRLEPYEQYF
14 | TRBJ1-5 | . | TRBV6-5 | CASSYRDSNQPQHF
13 | TRBJ1-4 | . | TRBV19 | CASRGTTNEKLFF
15 | TRBJ2-3 | . | TRBV7-3 | CASSLWHSGTDTQYF
12 | TRBJ2-3 | . | TRBV28 | CASSLPGVTQYF
15 | TRBJ2-3 | TRBD2 | TRBV4-3 | CASSPGGGWGDTQYF
14 | TRBJ1-1 | . | TRBV4-1 | CASSQDLGSTEAFF
13 | TRBJ2-3 | . | TRBV10-3 | CAIRGSQGDTQYF
16 | TRBJ2-3 | TRBD1 | TRBV5-1 | CASSLGRGQAGDTQYF
15 | TRBJ2-5 | . | TRBV9 | CASSAGDGGKSTQYF
14 | TRBJ2-7 | TRBD1 | TRBV29-1 | CSVTGTESSYEQYF
15 | TRBJ1-5 | . | TRBV7-9 | CASSFGANSNQPQHF
14 | TRBJ2-5 | . | TRBV14 | CASSSLQGQETQYF
15 | TRBJ2-7 | . | TRBV4-1 | CASSQESGHPYEQYF
13 | TRBJ1-5 | . | TRBV30 | CAWSVQGNQPQHF
16 | TRBJ2-7 | TRBD2 | TRBV9 | CASNRIGLAGDEEQYF
17 | TRBJ2-5 | TRBD2 | TRBV9 | CASSVRGLAGWEETQYF
12 | TRBJ1-6 | . | TRBV10-2 | CASSEGGSPLHF
15 | TRBJ1-5 | TRBD1 | TRBV28 | CASSLTGGAGQPQHF
14 | TRBJ1-1 | . | TRBV15 | CATSRELMNTEAFF
12 | TRBJ2-7 | . | TRBV7-9 | CASSSTSYEQYF
11 | TRBJ2-5 | . | TRBV2 | CASGADGTQYF
13 | TRBJ1-4 | . | TRBV6-5 | CASSYLRDEKLFF
12 | TRBJ2-1 | . | TRBV7-2 | CASSFTRDEQFF
16 | TRBJ2-7 | TRBD1 | TRBV6-5 | CASSYSAGQGRVEQYF
15 | TRBJ1-5 | . | TRBV7-2 | CASSLDPVSNQPQHF
13 | TRBJ2-4 | . | TRBV29-1 | CSVYLTASNIQYF
14 | TRBJ1-2 | . | TRBV19 | CASSQTGIDYGYTF
15 | TRBJ2-7 | . | TRBV15 | CATSRDRGITYEQYF
18 | TRBJ2-7 | TRBD2 | TRBV5-1 | CASSARLAPQAHSYEQYF
15 | TRBJ2-3 | . | TRBV28 | CASSPPRLGTDTQYF
14 | TRBJ2-7 | . | TRBV7-3 | CASSPQAGPYEQYF
14 | TRBJ2-5 | . | TRBV5-6 | CASSLYGGPKLEHF